The source of this TCR beta chain is a study of OX40 agonist ivuxolimab in advanced cancers. About the research overall: Hepatocellular carcinoma, melanoma, renal cell or head and neck cancer affected the dose-escalation patients. Partial responses were achieved by three patients, one with hepatocellular carcinoma and two with cutaneous melanoma. Overall study results and limits: CD4+ and CD8+ blood T cells expanded clonally by week 6 at 0.1 to 3.0 mg/kg.

Trimming took off 5 bases at V and 4 bases at J, with 15 bases between the two ends. Germline CDR1 reads KGHSH; CDR2 reads LQKENI. The CDR3 length is 15 residues. TCRdb's table, derived via immunoSEQ multiplex PCR, lists solely in-frame clones and lacks some. The table lists around 100,000 clones, around 92% of them singletons. For this clone: What it binds is not known.

This clonotype was sampled from an adult with an advanced solid tumor such as melanoma, head and neck, liver or kidney cancer. The V and J genes are TRBV18 and TRBJ2-1; the D call may be TRBD1 or TRBD2 (5 bases each). This specimen consisted of CD4+ or CD8+ T cells sorted from blood, obtained in a trial of the OX40 agonist ivuxolimab. As DNA, the CDR3 is TGTGCCAGCTCAGCCCGTGGGGGTATGTACAATGAGCAGTTCTTC. Translating gives CASSARGGMYNEQFF.